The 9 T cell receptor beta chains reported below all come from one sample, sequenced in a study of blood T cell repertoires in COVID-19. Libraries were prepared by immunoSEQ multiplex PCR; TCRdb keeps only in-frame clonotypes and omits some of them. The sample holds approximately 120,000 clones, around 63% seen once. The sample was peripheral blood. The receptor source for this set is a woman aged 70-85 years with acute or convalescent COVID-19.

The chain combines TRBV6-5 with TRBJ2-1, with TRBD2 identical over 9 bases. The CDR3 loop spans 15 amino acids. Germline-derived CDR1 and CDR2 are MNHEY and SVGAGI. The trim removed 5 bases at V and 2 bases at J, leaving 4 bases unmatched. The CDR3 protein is CASSLSGGPYNEQFF. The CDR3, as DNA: TGTGCCAGCAGTCTTAGCGGGGGACCCTACAATGAGCAGTTCTTC.

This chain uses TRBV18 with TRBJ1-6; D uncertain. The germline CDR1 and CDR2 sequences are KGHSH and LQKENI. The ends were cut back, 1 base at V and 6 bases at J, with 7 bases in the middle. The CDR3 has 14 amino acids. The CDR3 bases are TGTGCCAGCTCACCACAAGACACTAATTCACCCCTCCACTTT. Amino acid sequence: CASSPQDTNSPLHF.

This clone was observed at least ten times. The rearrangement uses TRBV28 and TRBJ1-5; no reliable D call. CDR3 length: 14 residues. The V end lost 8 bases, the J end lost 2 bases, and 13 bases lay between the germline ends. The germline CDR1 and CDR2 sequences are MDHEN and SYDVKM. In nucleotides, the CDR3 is TGTGCCAGCGGGAGACGGTGGGGCAATCAGCCCCAGCATTTT. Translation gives CASGRRWGNQPQHF.

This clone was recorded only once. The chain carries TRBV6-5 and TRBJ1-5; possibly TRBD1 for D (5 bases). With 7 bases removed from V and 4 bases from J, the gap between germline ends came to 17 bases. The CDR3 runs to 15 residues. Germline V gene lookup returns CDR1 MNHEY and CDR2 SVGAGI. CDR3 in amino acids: CASKDNPSGNQPQHF. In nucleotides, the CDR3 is TGTGCCAGCAAGGACAACCCGTCCGGGAATCAGCCCCAGCATTTT.

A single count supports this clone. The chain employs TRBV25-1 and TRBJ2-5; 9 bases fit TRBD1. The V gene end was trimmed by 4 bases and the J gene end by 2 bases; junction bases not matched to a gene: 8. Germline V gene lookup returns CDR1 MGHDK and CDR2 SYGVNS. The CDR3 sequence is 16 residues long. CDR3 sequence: CASSAESDRGQETQYF. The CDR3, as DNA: TGTGCCAGCAGTGCGGAATCGGACAGGGGTCAAGAGACCCAGTACTTC. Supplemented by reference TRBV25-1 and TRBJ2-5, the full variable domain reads EADIYQTPRYLVIGTGKKITLECSQTMGHDKMYWYQQDPGMELHLIHYSYGVNSTEKGDLSSESTVSRIRTEHFPLTLESARPSHTSQYLCASSAESDRGQETQYFGPGTRLLVL.

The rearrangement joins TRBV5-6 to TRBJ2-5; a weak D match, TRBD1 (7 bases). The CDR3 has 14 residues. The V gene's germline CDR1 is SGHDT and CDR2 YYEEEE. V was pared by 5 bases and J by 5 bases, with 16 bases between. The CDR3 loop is CASSFPTGTETQYF. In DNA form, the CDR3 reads TGTGCCAGCAGTTTCCCGACAGGGACTGAGACCCAGTACTTC. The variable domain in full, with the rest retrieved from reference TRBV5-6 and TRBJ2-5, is DAGVTQSPTHLIKTRGQQVTLRCSPKSGHDTVSWYQQALGQGPQFIFQYYEEEERQRGNFPDRFSGHQFPNYSSELNVNALLLGDSALYLCASSFPTGTETQYFGPGTRLLVL.

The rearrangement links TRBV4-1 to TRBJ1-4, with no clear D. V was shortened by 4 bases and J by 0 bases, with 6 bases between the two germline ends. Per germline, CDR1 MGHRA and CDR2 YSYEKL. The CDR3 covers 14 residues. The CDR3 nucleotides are TGCGCCAGCAGCCTCATTGCAACTAATGAAAAACTGTTTTTT. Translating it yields CASSLIATNEKLFF.

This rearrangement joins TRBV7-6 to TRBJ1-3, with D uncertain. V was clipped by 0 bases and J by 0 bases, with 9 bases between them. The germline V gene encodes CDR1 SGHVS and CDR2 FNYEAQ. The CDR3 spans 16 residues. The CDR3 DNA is TGTGCCAGCAGCTTAGCGGGCTCGAGCTCTGGAAACACCATATATTTT. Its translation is CASSLAGSSSGNTIYF.

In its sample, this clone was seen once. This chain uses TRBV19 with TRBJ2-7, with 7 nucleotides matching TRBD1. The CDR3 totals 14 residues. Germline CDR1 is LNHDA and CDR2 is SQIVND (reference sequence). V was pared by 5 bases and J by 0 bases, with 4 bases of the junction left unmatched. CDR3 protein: CASSRAGGSYEQYF. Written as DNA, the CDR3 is TGTGCCAGTAGTCGGGCAGGGGGCTCCTACGAGCAGTACTTC. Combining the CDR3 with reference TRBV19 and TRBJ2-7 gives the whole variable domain DGGITQSPKYLFRKEGQNVTLSCEQNLNHDAMYWYRQDPGQGLRLIYYSQIVNDFQKGDIAEGYSVSREKKESFPLTVTSAQKNPTAFYLCASSRAGGSYEQYFGPGTRLTVT.